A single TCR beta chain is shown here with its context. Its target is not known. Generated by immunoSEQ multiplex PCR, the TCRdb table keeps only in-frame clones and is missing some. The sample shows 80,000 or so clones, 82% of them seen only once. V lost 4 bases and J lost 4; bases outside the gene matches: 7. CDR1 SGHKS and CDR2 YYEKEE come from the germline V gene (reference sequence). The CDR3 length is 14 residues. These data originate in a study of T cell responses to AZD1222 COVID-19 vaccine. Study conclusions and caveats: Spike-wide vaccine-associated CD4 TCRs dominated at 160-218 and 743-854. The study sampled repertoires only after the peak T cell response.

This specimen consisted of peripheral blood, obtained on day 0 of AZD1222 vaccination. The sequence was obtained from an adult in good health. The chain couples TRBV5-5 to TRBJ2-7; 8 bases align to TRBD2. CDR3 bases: TGTGCCAGCAGCGTCCGGGAGGGAACGTACGAGCAGTACTTC. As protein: CASSVREGTYEQYF.